This T cell receptor (beta chain) stems from a study of T cells in Graves' hyperthyroidism and ophthalmopathy. CDR3 size: 14 residues. CDR1 and CDR2 (germline): MNHNS, SASEGT. The V end was cut by 4 bases, the J end by 0 bases, with 6 bases between. This clonotype was detected ten times or more. A read error may explain this, as a much larger clone is one base away. RNA transcripts provided the source from which TCR beta CDR3 regions were amplified. The primer set for the first-round RT-PCR of the TCR CDR3 was HTBI. In TCRdb, the multiplex PCR reads were re-called with MiXCR into one record per CDR3 protein. This sample has some 250,000 distinct CDR3 sequences; more than 14% occur once, and the top ten carry less than 15%. Blood was obtained at the first hyperthyroidism diagnosis, which preceded any ophthalmopathy symptoms.

The chain employs TRBV6-1 and TRBJ1-4; D call uncertain. The sample taken for sequencing was blood. This receptor was identified in a woman in her forties with Graves' hyperthyroidism that later progressed to Graves' ophthalmopathy. In DNA, the CDR3 is TGTGCCAGCAGTGGGAGCACAACTAATGAAAAACTGTTTTTT. Translated, it gives CASSGSTTNEKLFF.